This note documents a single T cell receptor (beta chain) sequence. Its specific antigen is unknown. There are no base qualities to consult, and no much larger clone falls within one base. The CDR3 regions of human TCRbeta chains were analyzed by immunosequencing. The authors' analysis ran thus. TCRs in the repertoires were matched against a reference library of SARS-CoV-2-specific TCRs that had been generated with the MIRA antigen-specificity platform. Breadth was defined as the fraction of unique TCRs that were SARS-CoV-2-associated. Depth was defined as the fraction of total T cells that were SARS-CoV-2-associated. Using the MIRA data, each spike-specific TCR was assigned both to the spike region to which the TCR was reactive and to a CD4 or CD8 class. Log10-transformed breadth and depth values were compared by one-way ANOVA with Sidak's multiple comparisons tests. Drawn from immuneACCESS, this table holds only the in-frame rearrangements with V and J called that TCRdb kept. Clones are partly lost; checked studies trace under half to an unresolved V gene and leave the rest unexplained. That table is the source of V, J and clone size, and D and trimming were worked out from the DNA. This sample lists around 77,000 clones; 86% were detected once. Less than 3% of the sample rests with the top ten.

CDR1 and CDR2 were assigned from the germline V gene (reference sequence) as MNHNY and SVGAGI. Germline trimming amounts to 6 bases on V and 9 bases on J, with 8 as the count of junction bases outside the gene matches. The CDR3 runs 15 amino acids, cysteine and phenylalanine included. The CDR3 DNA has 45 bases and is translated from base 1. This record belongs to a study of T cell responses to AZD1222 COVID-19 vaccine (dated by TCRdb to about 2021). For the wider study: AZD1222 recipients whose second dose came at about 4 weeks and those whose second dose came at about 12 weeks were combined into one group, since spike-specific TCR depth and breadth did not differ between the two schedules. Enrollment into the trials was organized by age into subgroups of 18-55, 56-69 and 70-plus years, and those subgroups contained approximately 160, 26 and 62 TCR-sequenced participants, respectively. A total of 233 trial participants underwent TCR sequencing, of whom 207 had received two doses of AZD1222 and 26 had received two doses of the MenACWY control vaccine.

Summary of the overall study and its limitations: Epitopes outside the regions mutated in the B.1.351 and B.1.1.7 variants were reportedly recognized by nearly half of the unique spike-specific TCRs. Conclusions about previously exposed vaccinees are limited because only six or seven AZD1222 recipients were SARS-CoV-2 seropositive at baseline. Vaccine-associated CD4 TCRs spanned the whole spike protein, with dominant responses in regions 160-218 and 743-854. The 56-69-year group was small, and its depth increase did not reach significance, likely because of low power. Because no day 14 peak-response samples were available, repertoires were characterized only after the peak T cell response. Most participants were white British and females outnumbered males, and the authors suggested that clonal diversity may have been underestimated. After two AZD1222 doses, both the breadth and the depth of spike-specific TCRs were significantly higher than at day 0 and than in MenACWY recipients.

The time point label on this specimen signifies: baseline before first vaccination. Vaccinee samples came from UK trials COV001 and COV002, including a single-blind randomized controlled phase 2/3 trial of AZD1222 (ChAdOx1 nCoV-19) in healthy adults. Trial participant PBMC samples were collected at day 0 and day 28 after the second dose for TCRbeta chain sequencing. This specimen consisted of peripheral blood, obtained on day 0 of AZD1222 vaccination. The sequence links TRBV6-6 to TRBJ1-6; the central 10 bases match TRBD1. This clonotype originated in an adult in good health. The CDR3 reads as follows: CASSSTGGTVSPLHF. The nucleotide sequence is TGTGCCAGCAGCTCGACAGGGGGCACGGTTTCACCCCTCCACTTT.